This TCR beta chain emerged from a study of T cell repertoires in cytomegalovirus infection. MiXCR, run by TCRdb on the reads, gives a single entry per CDR3 protein. Of hundreds of thousands of distinct CDR3 sequences in the sample, 35% were seen once. Study-wide results and limits: The cumulative frequency of public TCR beta families identified carriers of CMV plus the relevant HLA.

Comments on this clonotype: Antigen specificity is unknown.

This TCR was recovered from a human donor in good health (CMV status not recorded). Some clones in this sample may be carry-over from other donors' samples. Sequencing was performed on PBMCs.

The CDR3 loop is CASSENGGTEKLFF. The CDR3 nucleotides read TGTGCCAGCAGTGAAAATGGGGGAACCGAAAAACTGTTTTTT. The rearrangement joins TRBV6-1 to TRBJ1-4; D might be TRBD1 (5 bases). The V and J ends lost 2 bases and 8 bases respectively, with 12 bases between them. The V gene's germline CDR1 is MNHNS and CDR2 SASEGT. The CDR3 sequence is 14 residues long.